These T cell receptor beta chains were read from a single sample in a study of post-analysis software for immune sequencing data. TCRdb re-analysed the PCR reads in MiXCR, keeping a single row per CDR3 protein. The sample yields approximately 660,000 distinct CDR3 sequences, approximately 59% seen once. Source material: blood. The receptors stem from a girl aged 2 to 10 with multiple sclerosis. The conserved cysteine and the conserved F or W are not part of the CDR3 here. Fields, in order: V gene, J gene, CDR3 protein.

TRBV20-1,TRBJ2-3,SARDRAGATDTQY
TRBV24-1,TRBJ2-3,ATAPGGATDTQY
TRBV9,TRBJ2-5,ASSVGSGTVTQETQY
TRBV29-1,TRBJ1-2,SVAQGEGYT
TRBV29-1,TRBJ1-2,SVLAANYGYT
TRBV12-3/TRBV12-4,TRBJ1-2,ASSPPTGTRANYGYT
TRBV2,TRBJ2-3,ASSESATDTQY
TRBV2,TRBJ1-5,ASSPRQGRRGGNQPQH
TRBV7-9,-,ASSTDGSEHFYEQY
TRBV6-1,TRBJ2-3,ASTSGGLSTDTQY
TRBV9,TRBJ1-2,ASSPHLVHEGYT
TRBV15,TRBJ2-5,ATSRGPTDQETQY
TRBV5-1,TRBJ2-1,ASRPEGYNEQF
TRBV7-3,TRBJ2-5,ASSLGLAGRETQY
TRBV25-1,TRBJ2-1,ASSELPTGVVDEQF
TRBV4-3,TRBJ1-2,ASSLGYT
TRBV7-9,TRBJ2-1,ASSLSHSSYNEQF
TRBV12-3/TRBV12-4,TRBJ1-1,ASSLRAPGGTEAF
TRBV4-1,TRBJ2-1,ASSVTGLAVNEQF
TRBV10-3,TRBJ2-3,AIGQGVLSTDTQY
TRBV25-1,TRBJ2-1,ASKAGVGEQF
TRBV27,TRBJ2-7,ASSPPRGLADSYEQY
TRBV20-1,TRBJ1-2,SAKPTVVSYGYT
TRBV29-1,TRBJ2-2,SVGRGQGDTGELF
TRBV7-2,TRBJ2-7,ASSFFPTSGSFNEQY
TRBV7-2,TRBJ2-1,ASSLRASGGASYNEQF
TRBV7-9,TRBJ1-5,ASTPGVSSNQPQH
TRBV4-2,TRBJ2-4,ASRGFVRDLAKNIQY
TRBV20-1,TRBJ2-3,SARDVLAGPTDTQY
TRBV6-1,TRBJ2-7,ASSERGARTYEQY
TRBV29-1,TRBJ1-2,SVERTGAYGYT
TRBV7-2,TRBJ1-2,ASSFERSYGYT
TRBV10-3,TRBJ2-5,AISDSPETQY
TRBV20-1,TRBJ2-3,SARRGSPTDTQY
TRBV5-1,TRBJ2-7,ASSAGTGGDEQY
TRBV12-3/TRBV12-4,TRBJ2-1,ASSPHSTSGRGLNEQF
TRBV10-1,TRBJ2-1,ASSDSTSGRALGNEQF
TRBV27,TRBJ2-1,ASSLPQGAKF
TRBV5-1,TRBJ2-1,ASSLGQGSDNEQF
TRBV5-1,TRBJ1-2,ASRNTVTYGYT